This T cell receptor (beta chain) is drawn from a study of T cell responses to AZD1222 COVID-19 vaccine. Whether given at about 4 or about 12 weeks, second doses were pooled. The study's findings and limits: After two AZD1222 doses, spike-specific TCR breadth and depth rose versus day 0. Only 5 or 6 AZD1222 recipients were seropositive at baseline.

Remarks on this clone: What it binds is unknown.

The V end was cut by 3 bases, the J end by 9 bases, with 9 bases between. CDR1 and CDR2 (germline): SGHTA, FQGTGA. The CDR3 is made up of 13 amino acids. Generated by immunoSEQ multiplex PCR, the TCRdb table keeps only in-frame clones and is missing some. This sample has approximately 200,000 clones, with approximately 93% found just once. This material consisted of peripheral blood, taken 28 days after the second AZD1222 dose. The chain joins TRBV7-3 to TRBJ1-6; a weak D match, TRBD1 (5 bases). This sequence originates from an adult who received the AZD1222 COVID-19 vaccine. The CDR3 DNA is TGTGCCAGCAGCTTGGGGCTTGGTTCACCCCTCCACTTT. Its translation is CASSLGLGSPLHF.